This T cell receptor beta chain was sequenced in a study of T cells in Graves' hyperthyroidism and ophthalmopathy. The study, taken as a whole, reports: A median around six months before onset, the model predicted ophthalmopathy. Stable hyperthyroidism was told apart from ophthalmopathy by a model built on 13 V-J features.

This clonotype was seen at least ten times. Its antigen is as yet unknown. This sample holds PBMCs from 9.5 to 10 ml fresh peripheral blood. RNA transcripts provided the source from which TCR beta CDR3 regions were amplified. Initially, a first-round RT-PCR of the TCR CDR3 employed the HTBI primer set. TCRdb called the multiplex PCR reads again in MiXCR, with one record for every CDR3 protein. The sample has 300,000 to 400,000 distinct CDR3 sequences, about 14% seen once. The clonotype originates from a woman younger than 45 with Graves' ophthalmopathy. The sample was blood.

Here the CDR3 reads CASSLAGRYEQYF. The CDR3 DNA follows: TGTGCCAGCAGCTTAGCCGGACGCTACGAGCAGTACTTC. The chain recombines TRBV13 with TRBJ2-7; no clear D gene. Trimming shortened V by 1 base and J by 3 bases, and 7 bases separated the two germline ends. This CDR3 is built from 13 residues. Germline lookup yields CDR1 PRHDT and CDR2 FYEKMQ (reference sequence).